A selection of T cell receptor beta chains follows, all from one sample in a study of blood T cell repertoires in COVID-19. The table came from immunoSEQ multiplex PCR; TCRdb's copy has only in-frame clones and leaves some out. The sample holds about 220,000 clones, around four fifths seen once. Sequencing input: PBMCs or T cells enriched from blood (not recorded which). Every receptor here comes from a woman aged 50 to 65 who had been exposed to COVID-19. The CDR3 runs from the conserved cysteine through the conserved F or W. D genes are given only for firm matches. Rows may omit the clone size; those that give it use once, few, many or a size class.

.	TRBJ1-2	TRBV9	.	CASSVGRAGRNYGYTF	TGTGCCAGCAGCGTTGGGAGGGCAGGGCGAAACTATGGCTACACCTTC
TRBD1	TRBJ1-6	TRBV16	.	CASSPPRTGTNSPLHF	TGTGCCAGCAGCCCCCCTCGGACAGGGACTAATTCACCCCTCCACTTT
.	TRBJ1-4	TRBV19	.	CASSNGPGIGNEKLFF	TGTGCCAGTAGCAATGGCCCGGGGATAGGTAATGAAAAACTGTTTTTT
TRBD1	TRBJ1-4	TRBV19	.	CASSKGATSFNEKLFF	TGTGCCAGTAGTAAGGGGGCCACATCGTTTAATGAAAAACTGTTTTTT
.	TRBJ1-6	TRBV18	.	CASSYSGGLGYNSPLHF	TGTGCCAGCTCTTATAGCGGGGGCCTTGGGTATAATTCACCCCTCCACTTT
TRBD1	TRBJ1-3	TRBV4-2	few	CASSHWGRDRGNTIYF	TGTGCCAGCAGCCACTGGGGTAGGGACAGGGGAAACACCATATATTTT
TRBD1	TRBJ2-7	TRBV4-1	.	CASSQDWGQFYEQYF	TGCGCCAGCAGCCAAGATTGGGGACAGTTCTACGAGCAGTACTTC
.	TRBJ2-5	TRBV19	.	CASSIKRGFKQETQYF	TGTGCCAGTAGTATTAAGAGGGGGTTTAAACAAGAGACCCAGTACTTC
.	TRBJ1-5	TRBV19	.	CASRRSGNSNQPQHF	TGTGCCAGTAGACGGTCAGGGAATAGCAATCAGCCCCAGCATTTT
.	TRBJ2-7	TRBV5-8	.	CASSLRTAVVYF	TGTGCCAGCAGCCTCAGGACAGCGGTCGTGTACTTC
.	TRBJ1-5	TRBV6-2/TRBV6-3	.	CASSYREEQPQHF	TGTGCCAGCAGTTACAGGGAGGAACAGCCCCAGCATTTT
.	TRBJ1-2	TRBV5-4	few	CASSLGQGGYTF	TGTGCCAGCAGCTTGGGGCAGGGGGGCTACACCTTC
.	TRBJ1-5	TRBV7-2	.	CASSLRTGNQPQHF	TGTGCCAGCAGCCTCAGGACGGGAAATCAGCCCCAGCATTTT
TRBD1	TRBJ2-5	TRBV19	.	CASSIRTGRQETQYF	TGTGCCAGTAGTATCCGGACAGGGCGGCAAGAGACCCAGTACTTC
.	TRBJ2-5	TRBV9	.	CASSVGAGGRGETQYF	TGTGCCAGCAGCGTAGGGGCTGGGGGCCGTGGAGAGACCCAGTACTTC
.	TRBJ1-1	TRBV6-1	.	CASSEDLNTEAFF	TGTGCCAGCAGTGAAGACTTGAACACTGAAGCTTTCTTT
.	TRBJ2-7	TRBV13	few	CASSLVPLAGGPREQYF	TGTGCCAGCAGCTTAGTTCCCCTGGCAGGGGGGCCTCGCGAGCAGTACTTC
TRBD1	TRBJ1-6	TRBV6-5	.	CASSDRGRDSPLHF	TGTGCCAGCAGCGACAGGGGGAGAGATTCACCCCTCCACTTT
TRBD1	TRBJ2-7	TRBV3-1/TRBV3-2	.	CASSPGTGNREQYF	TGTGCCAGCAGCCCCGGGACAGGGAACCGCGAGCAGTACTTC
.	TRBJ1-1	TRBV3-1/TRBV3-2	.	CASSQDQAQEAFF	TGTGCCAGCAGCCAAGATCAGGCCCAAGAAGCTTTCTTT
.	TRBJ1-1	TRBV5-6	.	CASSKLDGGVNTEAFF	TGTGCCAGCAGCAAGCTTGATGGCGGAGTGAACACTGAAGCTTTCTTT
TRBD1	TRBJ1-1	TRBV18	.	CASSPGTGENTEAFF	TGTGCCAGCTCACCCGGGACAGGGGAGAACACTGAAGCTTTCTTT
TRBD1	TRBJ1-1	TRBV9	.	CASSPRQGAGYTEAFF	TGTGCCAGCAGCCCCAGACAGGGGGCGGGGTACACTGAAGCTTTCTTT
.	TRBJ1-3	TRBV13	.	CASSLGVGALSGNTIYF	TGTGCCAGCAGCTTAGGTGTAGGGGCCCTCTCTGGAAACACCATATATTTT
.	TRBJ1-5	TRBV28	.	CASSLSGGRVNQPQHF	TGTGCCAGCAGTTTATCGGGGGGAAGAGTCAATCAGCCCCAGCATTTT
TRBD2	TRBJ2-3	TRBV27	.	CASASGGASTQYF	TGTGCCAGCGCCAGCGGGGGGGCTAGTACGCAGTATTTT
TRBD1	TRBJ1-3	TRBV9	.	CASSAQPGQGIYGNTIYF	TGTGCCAGCAGCGCTCAACCGGGACAGGGGATTTATGGAAACACCATATATTTT
.	TRBJ2-3	TRBV7-2	.	CASSLGAGGRTDTQYF	TGTGCCAGCAGCTTAGGGGCGGGCGGACGCACAGATACGCAGTATTTT